Listed here is a single T cell receptor (beta chain). The sample comes from a study of blood T cell repertoires in COVID-19. The wider study: The analysed material was cDNA or gDNA that came from T cells, B-cell-depleted T cells, or PBMCs.

The repertoire was sequenced with immunoSEQ multiplex PCR; TCRdb's copy has only in-frame clones and lacks some. The sample lists more than 300,000 clones, 70% to 90% seen once, with approximately 6% in the top ten. The CDR3 consists of 16 residues. V lost 5 bases, J lost 4 bases, and 17 bases lay in between. The germline V gene has CDR1 LNHDA and CDR2 SQIVND (reference sequence). Each recovered donor of Cohort 3 presented with two negative PCRs, clearance, or symptom resolution. This receptor was identified in a woman in her twenties or thirties who had recovered from COVID-19. Sequenced input: PBMCs or T cells enriched from blood (not recorded which). The rearrangement uses TRBV19 and TRBJ2-2; D is perhaps TRBD1 (6 bases). The CDR3 here is CASSPRDTRVTGELFF. The CDR3 nucleotides read TGTGCCAGTAGTCCCCGGGACACCCGAGTCACCGGGGAGCTGTTTTTT.